The present T cell receptor (beta chain) was sequenced within a study of glioma-infiltrating T cells. Study-wide results and caveats: Very few CDR3 sequences were shared between tissue and blood. Above-expected tissue-blood divergence occurred in all gliomas, most in low-grade ones.

Amplification of TCR alpha and beta CDR3 regions from RNA used iRepertoire nested multiplex PCR. One-step reverse transcription and amplification started from approximately 100-400 ng of tissue mRNA or PBMC total RNA. TCRdb used MiXCR to reprocess the multiplex PCR reads, holding one entry per CDR3 protein. This table has more than 85,000 distinct CDR3 sequences, less than 30% appearing once. Regarding this clonotype: The antigen is undetermined. This sequence may be a read error, since a much larger clone differs from it by one base.

Per germline, CDR1 SQVTM and CDR2 ANQGSEA. V was trimmed by 4 bases and J by 9 bases, leaving 13 bases between them. This CDR3 spans 12 amino acids. This TCR was sampled from a human donor with low-grade glioma or glioblastoma, undergoing nonglioma brain surgery, or in good health (not recorded which). The rearrangement links TRBV29-1 to TRBJ2-1, with D hard to call. Sequencing input: glioma tissue, nonneoplastic brain tissue, or PBMCs (not recorded which). The DNA of the CDR3 is TGCAGCGTTGGGGCACCTAACAGTGAGCAGTTCTTC. Translated: CSVGAPNSEQFF.